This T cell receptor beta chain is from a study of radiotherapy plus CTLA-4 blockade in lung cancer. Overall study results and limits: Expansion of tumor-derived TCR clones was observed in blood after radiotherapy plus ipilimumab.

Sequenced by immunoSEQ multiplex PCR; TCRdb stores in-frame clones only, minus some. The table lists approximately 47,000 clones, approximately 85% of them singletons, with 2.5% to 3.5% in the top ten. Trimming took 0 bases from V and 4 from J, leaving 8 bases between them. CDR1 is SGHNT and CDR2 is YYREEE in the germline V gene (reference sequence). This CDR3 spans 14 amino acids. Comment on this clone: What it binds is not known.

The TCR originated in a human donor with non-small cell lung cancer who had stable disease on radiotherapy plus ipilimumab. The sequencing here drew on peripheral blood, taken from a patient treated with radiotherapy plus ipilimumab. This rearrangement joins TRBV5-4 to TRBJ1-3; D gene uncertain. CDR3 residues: CASSLAGGGNTIYF. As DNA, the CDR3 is TGTGCCAGCAGCTTGGCGGGAGGAGGAAACACCATATATTTT.